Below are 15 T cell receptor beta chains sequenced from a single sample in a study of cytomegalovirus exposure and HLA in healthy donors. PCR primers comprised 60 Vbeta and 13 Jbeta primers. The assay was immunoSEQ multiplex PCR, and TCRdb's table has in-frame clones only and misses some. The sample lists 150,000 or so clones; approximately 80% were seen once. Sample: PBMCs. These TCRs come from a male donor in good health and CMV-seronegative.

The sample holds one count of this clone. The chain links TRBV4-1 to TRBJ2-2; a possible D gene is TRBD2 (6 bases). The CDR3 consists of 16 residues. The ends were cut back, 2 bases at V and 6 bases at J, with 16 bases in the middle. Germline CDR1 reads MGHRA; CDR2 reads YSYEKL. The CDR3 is CASSQRDSSWPGELFF. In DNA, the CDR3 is TGCGCCAGCAGCCAAAGGGACTCCTCCTGGCCCGGGGAGCTGTTTTTT.

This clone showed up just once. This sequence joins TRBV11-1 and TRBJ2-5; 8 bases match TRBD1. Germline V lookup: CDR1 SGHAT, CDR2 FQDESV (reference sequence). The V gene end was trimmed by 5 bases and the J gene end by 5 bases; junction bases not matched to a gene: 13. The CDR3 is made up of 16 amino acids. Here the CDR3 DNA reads TGTGCCAGCAGCCTAGGGATGAACTACAGGGGGGAGACCCAGTACTTC. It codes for CASSLGMNYRGETQYF. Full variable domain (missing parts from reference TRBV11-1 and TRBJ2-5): EAEVAQSPRYKITEKSQAVAFWCDPISGHATLYWYRQILGQGPELLVQFQDESVVDDSQLPKDRFSAERLKGVDSTLKIQPAELGDSAMYLCASSLGMNYRGETQYFGPGTRLLVL.

The CDR3 region is CASSETGGRETQYF. In DNA form, the CDR3 reads TGTGCCAGCAGCGAAACAGGGGGCCGAGAGACCCAGTACTTC. V usage is TRBV11-3 and J usage is TRBJ2-5, with 9 positions matching TRBD1. V shed 5 bases and J 4 bases; nucleotides not matched to a gene: 5. This CDR3 is 14 amino acids long. Germline CDR1 SGHNT, CDR2 YENEEA.

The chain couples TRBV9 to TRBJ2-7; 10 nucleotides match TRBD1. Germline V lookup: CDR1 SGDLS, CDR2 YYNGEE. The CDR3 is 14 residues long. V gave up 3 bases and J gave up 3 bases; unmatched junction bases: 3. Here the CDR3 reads CASSEGDRGYEQYF. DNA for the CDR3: TGTGCCAGCAGCGAAGGGGACAGGGGCTACGAGCAGTACTTC.

The CDR3 nucleotides are TGTGCCAGCAGCCTAGACGGTGTAACTGAAGCTTTCTTT. Protein product: CASSLDGVTEAFF. J is TRBJ1-1 and V is TRBV7-9; D not resolved. Germline CDR1 is SEHNR and CDR2 is FQNEAQ (reference sequence). The ends were cut back, 5 bases at V and 5 bases at J, with 12 bases in the middle. The CDR3 consists of 13 residues.

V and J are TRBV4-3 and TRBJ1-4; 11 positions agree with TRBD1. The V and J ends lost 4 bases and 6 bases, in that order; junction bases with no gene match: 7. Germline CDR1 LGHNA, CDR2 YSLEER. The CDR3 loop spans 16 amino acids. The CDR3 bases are TGCGCCAGCAGCCTTCAAAAGGGACAGGGGGATGAAAAACTGTTTTTT. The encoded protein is CASSLQKGQGDEKLFF.

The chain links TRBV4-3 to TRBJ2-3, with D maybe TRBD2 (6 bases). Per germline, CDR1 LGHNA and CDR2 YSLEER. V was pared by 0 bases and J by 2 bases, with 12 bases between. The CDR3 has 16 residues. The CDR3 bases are TGCGCCAGCAGCCAAGATTGGGCGGGGTCCACAGATACGCAGTATTTT. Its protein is CASSQDWAGSTDTQYF.

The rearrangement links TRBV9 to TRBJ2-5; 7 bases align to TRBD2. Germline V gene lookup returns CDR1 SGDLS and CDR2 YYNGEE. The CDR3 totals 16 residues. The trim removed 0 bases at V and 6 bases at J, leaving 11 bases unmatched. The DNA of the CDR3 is TGTGCCAGCAGCGTAGATGGGGGGGTAGCTCTACAGACCCAGTACTTC. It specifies CASSVDGGVALQTQYF.

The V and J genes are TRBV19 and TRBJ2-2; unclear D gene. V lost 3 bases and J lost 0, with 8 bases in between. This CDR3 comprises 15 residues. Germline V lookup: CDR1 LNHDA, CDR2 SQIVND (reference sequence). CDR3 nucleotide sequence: TGTGCCAGTAGTATCTTTAGTTCGAACACCGGGGAGCTGTTTTTT. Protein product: CASSIFSSNTGELFF. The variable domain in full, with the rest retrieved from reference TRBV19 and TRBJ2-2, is DGGITQSPKYLFRKEGQNVTLSCEQNLNHDAMYWYRQDPGQGLRLIYYSQIVNDFQKGDIAEGYSVSREKKESFPLTVTSAQKNPTAFYLCASSIFSSNTGELFFGEGSRLTVL.

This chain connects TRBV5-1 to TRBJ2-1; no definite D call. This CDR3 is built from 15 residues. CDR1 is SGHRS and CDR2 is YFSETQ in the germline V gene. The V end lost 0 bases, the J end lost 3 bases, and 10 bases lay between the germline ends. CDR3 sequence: CASSLAEVLYNEQFF. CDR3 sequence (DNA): TGCGCCAGCAGCTTGGCCGAGGTCCTCTACAATGAGCAGTTCTTC.

CDR3 in amino acids: CASSSQLAGGYEQYF. Here the CDR3 DNA reads TGTGCCAGCAGTTCCCAACTAGCGGGGGGCTACGAGCAGTACTTC. The chain recombines TRBV6-5 with TRBJ2-7; TRBD2 agrees at 12 bases. Losses at the gene ends were 4 bases for V and 3 bases for J; bases not matched to a gene: 4. The CDR3 extends over 15 amino acids. Germline V gives CDR1 MNHEY, CDR2 SVGAGI.

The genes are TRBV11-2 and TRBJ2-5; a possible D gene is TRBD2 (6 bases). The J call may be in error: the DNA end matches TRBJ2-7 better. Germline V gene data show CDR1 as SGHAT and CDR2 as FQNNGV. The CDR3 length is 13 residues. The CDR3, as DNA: TGTGCCAGCAGCAGGGACTTAACCTACGAGCAGTACTTC. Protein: CASSRDLTYEQYF.

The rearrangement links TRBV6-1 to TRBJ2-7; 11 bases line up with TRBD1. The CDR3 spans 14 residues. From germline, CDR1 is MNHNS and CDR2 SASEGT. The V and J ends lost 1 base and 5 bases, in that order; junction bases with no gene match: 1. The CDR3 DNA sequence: TGTGCCAGCAGTGAAGGGACAGGGGGCAACGAGCAGTACTTC. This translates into CASSEGTGGNEQYF.

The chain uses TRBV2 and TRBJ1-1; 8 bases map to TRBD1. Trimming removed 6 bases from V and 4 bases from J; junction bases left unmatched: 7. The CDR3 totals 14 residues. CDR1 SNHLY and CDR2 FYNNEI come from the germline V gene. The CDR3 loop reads CASRQTGGGTEAFF. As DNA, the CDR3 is TGTGCCAGCAGACAAACAGGGGGGGGCACTGAAGCTTTCTTT.

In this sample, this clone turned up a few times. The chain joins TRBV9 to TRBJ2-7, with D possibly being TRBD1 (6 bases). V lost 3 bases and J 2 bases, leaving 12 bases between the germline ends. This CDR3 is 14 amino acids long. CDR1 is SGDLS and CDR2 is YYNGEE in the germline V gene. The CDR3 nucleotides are TGTGCCAGCAGCGGCCGAAACAGGGCCTACGAGCAGTACTTC. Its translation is CASSGRNRAYEQYF.